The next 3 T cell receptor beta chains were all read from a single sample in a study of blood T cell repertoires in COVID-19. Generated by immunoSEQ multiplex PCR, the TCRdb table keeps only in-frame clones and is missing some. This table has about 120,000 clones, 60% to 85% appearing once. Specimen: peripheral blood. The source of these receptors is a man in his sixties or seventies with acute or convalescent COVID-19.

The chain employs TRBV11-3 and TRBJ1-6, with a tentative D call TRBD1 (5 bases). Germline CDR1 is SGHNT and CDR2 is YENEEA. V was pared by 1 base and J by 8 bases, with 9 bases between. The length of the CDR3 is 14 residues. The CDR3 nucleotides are TGTGCCAGCAGCTTAGGGGGGGTGGATTCACCCCTCCACTTT. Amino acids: CASSLGGVDSPLHF.

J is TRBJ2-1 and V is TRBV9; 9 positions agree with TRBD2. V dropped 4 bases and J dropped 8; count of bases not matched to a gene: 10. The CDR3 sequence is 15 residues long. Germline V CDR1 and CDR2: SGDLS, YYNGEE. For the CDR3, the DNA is TGTGCCAGCAGCCCCGGTGCACTAGCGGGTGATGAGCAGTTCTTC. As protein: CASSPGALAGDEQFF.

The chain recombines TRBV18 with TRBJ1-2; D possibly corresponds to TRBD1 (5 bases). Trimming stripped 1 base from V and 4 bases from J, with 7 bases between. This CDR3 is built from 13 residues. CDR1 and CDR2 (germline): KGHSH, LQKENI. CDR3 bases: TGTGCCAGCTCACCACGGACATCCTATGGCTACACCTTC. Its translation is CASSPRTSYGYTF.